This TCR beta chain was recovered during a study of spatial heterogeneity in lung cancer. Germline V lookup: CDR1 LNHNV, CDR2 YYDKDF (reference sequence). The CDR3 is made up of 15 amino acids. After removal of 2 bases from V and 6 bases from J, the junction contained 7 bases not matched to a gene. This clonotype came up a few times. TCRdb reanalysed the 5' RACE reads using MiXCR and keeps one entry per CDR3 protein. The sample gives tens of thousands of distinct CDR3 sequences, 6.5% to 9% of which show up once; over 25% is in the top ten. Time point here: sample taken at primary tumor resection. The clonotype comes from a female donor with early-stage non-small cell lung cancer. This specimen consisted of PBMCs, obtained at surgery. The chain employs TRBV15 and TRBJ2-1; 7 positions agree with TRBD1. CDR3 bases: TGTGCCACCAGCAGAACCGACAGGGCTAGCAATGAGCAGTTCTTC. This encodes CATSRTDRASNEQFF. The entire variable domain, with the rest obtained from reference TRBV15 and TRBJ2-1, is as follows: DAMVIQNPRYQVTQFGKPVTLSCSQTLNHNVMYWYQQKSSQAPKLLFHYYDKDFNNEADTPDNFQSRRPNTSFCFLDIRSPGLGDTAMYLCATSRTDRASNEQFFGPGTRLTVL.